This T cell receptor (beta chain) was recorded in a study of response to subunit inactivated influenza vaccine. General observations from the study: Authors suggested seasonal influenza vaccinations each recruit few new T cells.

Germline loops: CDR1 MNHEY, CDR2 SVGAGI. The CDR3 spans 15 residues. V lost 2 bases and J lost 4; bases outside the gene matches: 5. This clonotype has just a few counts. The antigen is undetermined. TCRdb used MiXCR to reprocess the RT-PCR reads, holding one entry per CDR3 protein. The table includes fewer than 700,000 distinct CDR3 sequences, 10% to 15% detected once. The source is a man aged 45 to 65 who received an inactivated influenza vaccine. The source material was PBMCs from blood, sampled roughly 45 days after vaccination. This sequence joins TRBV6-5 and TRBJ1-1, with TRBD1 matching over 9 bases. As DNA, the CDR3 is TGTGCCAGCAGTTACAGGACAGGGGTATCCACTGAAGCTTTCTTT. Its protein is CASSYRTGVSTEAFF.